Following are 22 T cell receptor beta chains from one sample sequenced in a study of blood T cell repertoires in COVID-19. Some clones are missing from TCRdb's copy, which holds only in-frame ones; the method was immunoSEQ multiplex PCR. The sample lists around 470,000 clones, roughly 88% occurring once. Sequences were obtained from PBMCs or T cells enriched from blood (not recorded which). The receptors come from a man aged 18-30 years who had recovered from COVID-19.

The CDR3 DNA reads as TGCGCCAGCCTAGCGGACAATGAGCAGTTCTTC. Amino acids: CASLADNEQFF. The rearrangement links TRBV5-1 to TRBJ2-1; 7 nucleotides align to TRBD2. There are 11 residues in the CDR3. The ends lost 7 bases at V and 5 bases at J; junction bases unmatched: 0. Germline V gene data show CDR1 as SGHRS and CDR2 as YFSETQ.

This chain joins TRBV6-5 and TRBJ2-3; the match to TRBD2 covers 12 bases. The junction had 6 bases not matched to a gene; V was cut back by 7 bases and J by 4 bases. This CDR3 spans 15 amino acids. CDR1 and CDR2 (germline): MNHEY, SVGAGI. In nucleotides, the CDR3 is TGTGCCAGCAAACCGACTAGCGGGAGTGCAGATACGCAGTATTTT. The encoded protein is CASKPTSGSADTQYF.

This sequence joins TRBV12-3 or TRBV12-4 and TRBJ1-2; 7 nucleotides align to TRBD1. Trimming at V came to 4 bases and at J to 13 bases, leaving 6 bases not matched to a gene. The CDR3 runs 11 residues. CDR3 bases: TGTGCCAGCAGTTCGAGACAGGGTCCCACCTTC. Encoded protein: CASSSRQGPTF.

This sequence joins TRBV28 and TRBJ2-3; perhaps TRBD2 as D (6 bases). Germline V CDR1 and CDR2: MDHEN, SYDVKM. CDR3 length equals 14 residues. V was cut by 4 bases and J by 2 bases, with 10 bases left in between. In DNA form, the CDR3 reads TGTGCCAGCAGTTCCCCGGGACTCACAGATACGCAGTATTTT. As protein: CASSSPGLTDTQYF.

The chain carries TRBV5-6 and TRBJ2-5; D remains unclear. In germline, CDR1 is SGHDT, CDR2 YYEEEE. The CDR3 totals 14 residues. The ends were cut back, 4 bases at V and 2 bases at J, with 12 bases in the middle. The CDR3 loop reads CASSQERIQETQYF. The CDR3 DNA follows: TGTGCCAGCAGCCAAGAGAGAATACAAGAGACCCAGTACTTC.

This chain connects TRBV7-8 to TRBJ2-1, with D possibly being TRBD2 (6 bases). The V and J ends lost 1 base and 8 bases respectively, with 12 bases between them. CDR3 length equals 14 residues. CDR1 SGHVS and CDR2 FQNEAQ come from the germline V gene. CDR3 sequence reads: CASSLVPSDDEQFF. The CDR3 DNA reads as TGTGCCAGCAGCTTAGTTCCTAGCGATGATGAGCAGTTCTTC.

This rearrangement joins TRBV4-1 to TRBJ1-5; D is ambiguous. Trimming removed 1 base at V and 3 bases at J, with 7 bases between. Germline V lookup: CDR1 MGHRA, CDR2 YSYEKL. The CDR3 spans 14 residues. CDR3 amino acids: CASSQAGYNQPQHF. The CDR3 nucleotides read TGCGCCAGCAGCCAAGCAGGCTACAATCAGCCCCAGCATTTT.

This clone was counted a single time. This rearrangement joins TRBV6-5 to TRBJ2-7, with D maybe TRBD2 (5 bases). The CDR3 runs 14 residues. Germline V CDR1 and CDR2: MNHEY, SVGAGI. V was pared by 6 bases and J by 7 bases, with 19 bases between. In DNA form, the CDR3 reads TGTGCCAGCAGCCCCCGGTGGGGTGGCGGGGAGCAGTACTTC. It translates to CASSPRWGGGEQYF.

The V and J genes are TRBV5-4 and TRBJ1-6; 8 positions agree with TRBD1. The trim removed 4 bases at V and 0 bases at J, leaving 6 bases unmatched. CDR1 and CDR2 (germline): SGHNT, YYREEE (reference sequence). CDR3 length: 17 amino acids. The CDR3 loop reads CASSAGQGGSYNSPLHF. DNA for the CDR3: TGTGCCAGCAGCGCCGGACAGGGTGGCTCCTATAATTCACCCCTCCACTTT. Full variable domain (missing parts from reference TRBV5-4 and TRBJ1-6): ETGVTQSPTHLIKTRGQQVTLRCSSQSGHNTVSWYQQALGQGPQFIFQYYREEENGRGNFPPRFSGLQFPNYSSELNVNALELDDSALYLCASSAGQGGSYNSPLHFGNGTRLTVT.

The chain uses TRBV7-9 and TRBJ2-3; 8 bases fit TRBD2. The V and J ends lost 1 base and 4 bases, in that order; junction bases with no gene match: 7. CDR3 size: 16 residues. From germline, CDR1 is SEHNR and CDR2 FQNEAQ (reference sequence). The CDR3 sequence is CASSLESGGVADTQYF. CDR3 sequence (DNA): TGTGCCAGCAGCTTAGAGAGCGGGGGTGTGGCAGATACGCAGTATTTT.

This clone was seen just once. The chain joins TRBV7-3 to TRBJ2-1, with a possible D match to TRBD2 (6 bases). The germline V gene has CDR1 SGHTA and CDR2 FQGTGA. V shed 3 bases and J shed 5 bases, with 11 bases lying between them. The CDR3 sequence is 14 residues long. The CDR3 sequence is CASSFGGSDNEQFF. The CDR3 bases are TGTGCCAGCAGCTTTGGGGGGTCAGACAATGAGCAGTTCTTC.

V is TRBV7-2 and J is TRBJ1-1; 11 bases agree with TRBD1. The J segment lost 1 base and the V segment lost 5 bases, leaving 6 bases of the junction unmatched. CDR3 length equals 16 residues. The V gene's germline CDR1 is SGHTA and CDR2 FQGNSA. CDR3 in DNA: TGTGCCAGCAGCGCAACAGGACAGGGGGCGAACACTGAAGCTTTCTTT. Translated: CASSATGQGANTEAFF.

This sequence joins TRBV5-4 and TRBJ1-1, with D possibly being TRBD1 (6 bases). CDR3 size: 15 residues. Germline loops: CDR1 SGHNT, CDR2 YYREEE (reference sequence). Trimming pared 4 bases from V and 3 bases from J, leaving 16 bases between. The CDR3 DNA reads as TGTGCCAGCAGCCGGAACATGGACAGCTACACTGAAGCTTTCTTT. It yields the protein CASSRNMDSYTEAFF.

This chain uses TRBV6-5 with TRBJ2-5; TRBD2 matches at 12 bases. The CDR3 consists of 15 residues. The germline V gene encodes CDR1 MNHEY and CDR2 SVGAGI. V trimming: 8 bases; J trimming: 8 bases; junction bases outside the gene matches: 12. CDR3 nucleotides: TGTGCCAGCGGCAGAGGGACTAGCGGGTCGATTACCCAGTACTTC. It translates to CASGRGTSGSITQYF.

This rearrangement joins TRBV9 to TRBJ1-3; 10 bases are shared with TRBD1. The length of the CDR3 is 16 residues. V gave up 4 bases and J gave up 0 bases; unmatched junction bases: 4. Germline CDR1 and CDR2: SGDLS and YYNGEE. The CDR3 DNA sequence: TGTGCCAGCAGCCCAAGGACAGGGGGCTCTGGAAACACCATATATTTT. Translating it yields CASSPRTGGSGNTIYF.

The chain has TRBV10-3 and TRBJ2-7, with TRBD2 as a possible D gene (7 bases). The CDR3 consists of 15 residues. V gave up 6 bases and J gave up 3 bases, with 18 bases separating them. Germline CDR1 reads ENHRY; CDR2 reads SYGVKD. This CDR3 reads CAIRRGGQTNYEQYF. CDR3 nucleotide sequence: TGTGCCATCAGGAGGGGGGGGCAGACCAACTACGAGCAGTACTTC.

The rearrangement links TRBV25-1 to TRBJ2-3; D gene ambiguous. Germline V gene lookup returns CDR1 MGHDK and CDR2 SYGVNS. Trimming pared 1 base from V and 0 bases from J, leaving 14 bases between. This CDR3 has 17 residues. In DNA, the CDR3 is TGTGCCAGCAGTGAATTCCCCACCGGGTGGAGCACAGATACGCAGTATTTT. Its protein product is CASSEFPTGWSTDTQYF. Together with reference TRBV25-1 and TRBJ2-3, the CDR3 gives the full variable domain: EADIYQTPRYLVIGTGKKITLECSQTMGHDKMYWYQQDPGMELHLIHYSYGVNSTEKGDLSSESTVSRIRTEHFPLTLESARPSHTSQYLCASSEFPTGWSTDTQYFGPGTRLTVL.

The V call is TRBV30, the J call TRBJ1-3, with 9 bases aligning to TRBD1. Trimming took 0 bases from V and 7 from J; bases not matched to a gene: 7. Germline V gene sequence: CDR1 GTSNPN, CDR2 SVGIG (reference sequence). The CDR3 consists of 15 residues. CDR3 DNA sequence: TGTGCCTGGAGTGTACAACAGGGGGCGGGCAACACCATATATTTT. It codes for CAWSVQQGAGNTIYF.

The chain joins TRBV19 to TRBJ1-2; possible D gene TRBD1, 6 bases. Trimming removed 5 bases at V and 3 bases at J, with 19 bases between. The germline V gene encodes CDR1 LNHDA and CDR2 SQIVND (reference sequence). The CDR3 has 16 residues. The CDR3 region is CASSGVPQGTDYGYTF. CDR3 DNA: TGTGCCAGTAGTGGGGTCCCACAGGGAACGGACTATGGCTACACCTTC.

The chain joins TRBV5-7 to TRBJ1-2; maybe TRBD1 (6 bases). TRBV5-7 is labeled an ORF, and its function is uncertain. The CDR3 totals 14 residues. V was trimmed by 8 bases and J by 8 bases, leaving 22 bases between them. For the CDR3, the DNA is TGTGCCAGTCTTAGGGGAACAGGGTTCGAGGGCTACACCTTC. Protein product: CASLRGTGFEGYTF.

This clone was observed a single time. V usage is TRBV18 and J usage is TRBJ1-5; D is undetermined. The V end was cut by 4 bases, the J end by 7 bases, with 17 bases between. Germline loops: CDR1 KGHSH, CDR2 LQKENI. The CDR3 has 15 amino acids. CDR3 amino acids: CASSLVRSESQPQHF. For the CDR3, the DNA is TGTGCCAGCTCACTAGTTCGTAGCGAATCGCAGCCCCAGCATTTT.

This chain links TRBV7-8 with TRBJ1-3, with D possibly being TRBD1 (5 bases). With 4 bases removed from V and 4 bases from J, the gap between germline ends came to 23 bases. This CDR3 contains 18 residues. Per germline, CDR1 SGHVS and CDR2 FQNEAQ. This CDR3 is CASSSIRPRQSGGNTIYF. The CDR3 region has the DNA TGTGCCAGCAGCTCAATAAGGCCAAGACAGTCCGGGGGAAACACCATATATTTT.